Shown below are 5 T cell receptor beta chains from a single sample sequenced in a study of read filtering for tumor transcriptome and immune sequencing. From approximately 400 ng of RNA, a library with molecular barcoded alpha/delta and beta/gamma adaptors was made. TCRdb re-derived calls from the reads in MiXCR, one entry per CDR3 protein. The sample lists 35,000 to 40,000 distinct CDR3 sequences; roughly 13% were seen once. The source material was a population of CD138-negative cells sorted from bone marrow. All receptors come from a donor at least 40 years old with multiple myeloma.

With respect to this clonotype: This may arise from a read error, as a much more abundant clone is one base away. The chain carries TRBV11-2 and TRBJ2-2, with a possible D match to TRBD2 (5 bases). Germline assignment: CDR1 SGHAT and CDR2 FQNNGV. This CDR3 contains 14 residues. The CDR3 region is CTSSLDDGDGELFF. The CDR3 bases are TGTACCAGCAGCTTAGATGACGGGGACGGGGAGCTGTTTTTT.

With regard to this clonotype: A read error is the likely source, as a far larger clone sits one nucleotide away. V usage is TRBV7-2 and J usage is TRBJ2-5; TRBD1 aligns across 7 bases. The V and J ends lost 6 bases and 11 bases, in that order; junction bases with no gene match: 27. Germline V CDR1 and CDR2: SGHTA, FQGNSA. The CDR3 extends over 18 amino acids. This chain's CDR3 is CASSLIGTAQGSYNEQYF. The CDR3 DNA sequence: TGTGCCAGCAGTTTGATAGGGACAGCTCAGGGGTCCTACAATGAGCAGTACTTC. Full variable domain (rest looked up from reference TRBV7-2 and TRBJ2-5): GAGVSQSPSNKVTEKGKDVELRCDPISGHTALYWYRQSLGQGLEFLIYFQGNSAPDKSGLPSDRFSAERTGGSVSTLTIQRTQQEDSAVYLCASSLIGTAQGSYNEQYFGPGTRLLVL.

This clonotype was observed many times. V usage is TRBV20-1 and J usage is TRBJ2-2; 10 bases line up with TRBD2. Germline V gene data show CDR1 as DFQATT and CDR2 as SNEGSKA (reference sequence). After removal of 6 bases from V and 2 bases from J, the junction contained 6 bases not matched to a gene. This CDR3 region has 15 residues. The CDR3 reads CSAQSGRDNTGELFF. The CDR3 DNA follows: TGCAGTGCCCAGAGCGGGAGGGATAACACCGGGGAGCTGTTTTTT.

There are a few counts of this clonotype. A junction boundary mismatches the germline segment, possibly from a read error. The rearrangement links TRBV4-1 to TRBJ2-1; D call uncertain. The CDR3 length is 11 residues. CDR1 and CDR2 (germline): MGHRA, YSYEKL. DNA of the CDR3: TGCGCCAGCAACCAAGGGAATGAGCAGTTCTTC. This translates into CASNQGNEQFF.

This clonotype was found many times. The rearrangement joins TRBV7-8 to TRBJ2-5, with D perhaps matching TRBD2 (6 bases). Germline V gene lookup returns CDR1 SGHVS and CDR2 FQNEAQ. This CDR3 spans 15 amino acids. Deletions cut 5 bases from V and 3 bases from J, with 16 bases between. This CDR3 reads CASSGSRDLKETQYF. CDR3 nucleotide sequence: TGTGCCAGCAGCGGGAGCCGGGACTTAAAAGAGACCCAGTACTTC.